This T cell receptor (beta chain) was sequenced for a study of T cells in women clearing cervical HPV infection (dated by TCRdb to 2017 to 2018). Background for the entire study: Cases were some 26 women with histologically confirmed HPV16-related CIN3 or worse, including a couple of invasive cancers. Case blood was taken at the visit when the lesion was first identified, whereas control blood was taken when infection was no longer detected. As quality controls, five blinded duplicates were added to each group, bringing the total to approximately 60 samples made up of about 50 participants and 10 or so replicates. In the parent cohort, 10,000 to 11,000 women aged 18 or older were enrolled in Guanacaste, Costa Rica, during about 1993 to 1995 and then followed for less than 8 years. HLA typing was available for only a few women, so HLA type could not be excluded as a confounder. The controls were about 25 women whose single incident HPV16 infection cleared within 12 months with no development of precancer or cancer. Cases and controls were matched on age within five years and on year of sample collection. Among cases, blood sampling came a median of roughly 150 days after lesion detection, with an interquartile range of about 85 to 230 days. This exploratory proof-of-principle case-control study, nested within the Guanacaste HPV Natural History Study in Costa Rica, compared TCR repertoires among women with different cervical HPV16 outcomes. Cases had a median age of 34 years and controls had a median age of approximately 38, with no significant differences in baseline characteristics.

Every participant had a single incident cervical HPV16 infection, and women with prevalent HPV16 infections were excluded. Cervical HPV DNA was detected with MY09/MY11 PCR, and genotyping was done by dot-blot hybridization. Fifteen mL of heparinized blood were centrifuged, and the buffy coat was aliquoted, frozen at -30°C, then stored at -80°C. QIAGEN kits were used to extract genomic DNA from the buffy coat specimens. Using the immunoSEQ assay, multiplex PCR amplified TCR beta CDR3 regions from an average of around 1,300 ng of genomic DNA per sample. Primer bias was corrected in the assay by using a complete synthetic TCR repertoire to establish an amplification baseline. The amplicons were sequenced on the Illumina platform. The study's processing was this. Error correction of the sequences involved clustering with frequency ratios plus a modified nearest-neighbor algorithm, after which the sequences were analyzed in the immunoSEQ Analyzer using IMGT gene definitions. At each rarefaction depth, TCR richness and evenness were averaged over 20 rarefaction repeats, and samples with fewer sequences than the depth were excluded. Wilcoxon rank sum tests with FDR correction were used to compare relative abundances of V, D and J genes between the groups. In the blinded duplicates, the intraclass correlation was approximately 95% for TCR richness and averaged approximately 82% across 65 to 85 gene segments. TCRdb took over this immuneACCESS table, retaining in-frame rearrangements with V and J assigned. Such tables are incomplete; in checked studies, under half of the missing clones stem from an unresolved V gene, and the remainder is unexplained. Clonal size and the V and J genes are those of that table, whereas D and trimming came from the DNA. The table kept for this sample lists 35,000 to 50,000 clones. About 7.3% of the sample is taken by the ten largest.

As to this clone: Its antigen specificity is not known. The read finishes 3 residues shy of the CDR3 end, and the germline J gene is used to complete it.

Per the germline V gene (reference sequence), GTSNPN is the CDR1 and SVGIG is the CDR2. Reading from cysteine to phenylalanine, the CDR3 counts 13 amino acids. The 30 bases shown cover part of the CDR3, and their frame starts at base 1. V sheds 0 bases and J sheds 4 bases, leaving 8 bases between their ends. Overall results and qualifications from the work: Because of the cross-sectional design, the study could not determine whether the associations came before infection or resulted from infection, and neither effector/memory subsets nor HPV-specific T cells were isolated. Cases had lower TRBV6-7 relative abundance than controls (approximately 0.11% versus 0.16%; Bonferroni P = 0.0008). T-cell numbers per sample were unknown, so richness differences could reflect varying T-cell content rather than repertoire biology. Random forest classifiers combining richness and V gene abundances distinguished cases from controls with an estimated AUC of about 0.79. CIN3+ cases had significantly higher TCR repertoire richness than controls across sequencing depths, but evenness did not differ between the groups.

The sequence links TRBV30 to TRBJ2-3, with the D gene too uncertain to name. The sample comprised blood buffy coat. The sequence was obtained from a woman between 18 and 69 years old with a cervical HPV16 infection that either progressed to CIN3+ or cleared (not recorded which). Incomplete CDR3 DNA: TGTGCCTGGAGTGTTCTAGTAGCAGATACG. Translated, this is CAWSVLVADT. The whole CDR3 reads CAWSVLVADTQYF.